This is a list of T cell receptor beta chains from one sample in a study of cytomegalovirus exposure and HLA in healthy donors. TCRdb's table, derived via immunoSEQ multiplex PCR, lists solely in-frame clones and lacks some. The data contain more than 90,000 clones, around 82% of them singletons. The sample taken for sequencing was PBMCs. The source of these receptors is a woman aged 60-75 years in good health and CMV-seronegative. CDR3s include the opening cysteine and the closing phenylalanine or tryptophan. A D gene is named only where the DNA matches it firmly. The listing skips clone size in some rows; elsewhere it reads once, few, many or a size class.

J gene	clone size	V gene	D gene	CDR3 protein	CDR3 DNA
TRBJ1-1	once	TRBV5-4	TRBD1	CASSNGQGNTEAFF	TGTGCCAGCAGCAACGGACAGGGGAACACTGAAGCTTTCTTT
TRBJ2-1	-	TRBV7-2	TRBD2	CASSLVLAGANSYNEQFF	TGTGCCAGCAGCTTAGTCCTAGCGGGAGCCAACTCCTACAATGAGCAGTTCTTC
TRBJ2-5	-	TRBV7-2	TRBD2	CASSASGGKTQYF	TGTGCCAGCAGCGCTAGCGGGGGGAAGACCCAGTACTTC
TRBJ2-1	-	TRBV7-6	TRBD2	CASSLQAGGAYNEQFF	TGTGCCAGCAGCCTACAAGCGGGAGGGGCCTACAATGAGCAGTTCTTC
TRBJ1-2	-	TRBV2	TRBD1	CASRPGGAGYGYTF	TGTGCCAGCAGGCCAGGGGGCGCGGGCTATGGCTACACCTTC
TRBJ2-7	-	TRBV2	TRBD1	CASTADRGDEQYF	TGTGCCAGCACCGCGGACAGGGGAGACGAGCAGTACTTC
TRBJ1-3	-	TRBV7-2	-	CASSRSSSGNTIYF	TGTGCCAGCAGCCGGAGTAGCTCTGGAAACACCATATATTTT
TRBJ2-2	-	TRBV4-2	-	CASSQGQGTGELFF	TGTGCCAGCAGCCAAGGCCAGGGGACCGGGGAGCTGTTTTTT
TRBJ2-5	-	TRBV4-1	-	CASSQFRGETQYF	TGCGCCAGCAGCCAATTCAGGGGAGAGACCCAGTACTTC
TRBJ2-6	-	TRBV28	TRBD1	CASLSGQGAFSGANVLTF	TGTGCCAGCTTATCGGGGCAGGGGGCGTTCTCTGGGGCCAACGTCCTGACTTTC
TRBJ2-7	-	TRBV7-2	TRBD1	CASSFGQGTSYEQYF	TGTGCCAGCAGCTTTGGACAGGGGACTTCCTACGAGCAGTACTTC
TRBJ2-7	-	TRBV2	-	CASINRESYEQYF	TGTGCCAGCATCAACAGGGAGAGCTACGAGCAGTACTTC
TRBJ1-1	-	TRBV30	-	CAWNPGLQNTEAFF	TGTGCCTGGAACCCGGGACTCCAGAACACTGAAGCTTTCTTT
TRBJ1-1	few	TRBV19	-	CASSGRVLGTEAFF	TGTGCCAGTTCAGGCAGGGTTCTTGGCACTGAAGCTTTCTTT
TRBJ1-2	-	TRBV4-3	-	CASSQDRERAYGYTF	TGCGCCAGCAGCCAAGATCGAGAGAGAGCATATGGCTACACCTTC
TRBJ2-5	-	TRBV7-9	-	CASSSLQGPKTQYF	TGTGCCAGCAGCTCCCTACAGGGCCCCAAGACCCAGTACTTC
TRBJ1-2	-	TRBV5-6	-	CASSLRDGYTF	TGTGCCAGCAGCTTGCGGGATGGCTACACCTTC
TRBJ2-5	-	TRBV10-3	-	CAISPAGRATEETQYF	TGTGCCATCAGTCCCGCGGGGAGAGCGACAGAAGAGACCCAGTACTTC
TRBJ2-1	-	TRBV21-1	-	CASSTSGGRNEQFF	TGTGCCAGCAGCACCTCGGGGGGGAGGAATGAGCAGTTCTTC
TRBJ1-4	-	TRBV6-5	TRBD1	CASSSTGAFGEKLFF	TGTGCCAGCAGTAGTACAGGGGCTTTTGGTGAAAAACTGTTTTTT
TRBJ1-1	few	TRBV6-5	-	CASRLGRGGWTEAFF	TGTGCCAGCAGACTAGGTCGGGGGGGGTGGACTGAAGCTTTCTTT
TRBJ2-7	-	TRBV4-3	TRBD2	CASSFRASGYEQYF	TGCGCCAGCAGCTTCCGGGCTAGCGGCTACGAGCAGTACTTC
TRBJ2-3	few	TRBV6-5	-	CASSYSPAASTDTQYF	TGTGCCAGCAGTTACTCCCCAGCGGCGAGCACAGATACGCAGTATTTT
TRBJ1-2	-	TRBV7-9	-	CASTGGAGNYGYTF	TGTGCCAGCACGGGGGGGGCTGGCAACTATGGCTACACCTTC
TRBJ2-2	-	TRBV9	TRBD2	CASSVDGGAQTRELFF	TGTGCCAGCAGCGTAGACGGGGGGGCCCAAACCAGGGAGCTGTTTTTT
TRBJ2-5	-	TRBV5-4	-	CASSFRGSQETQYF	TGTGCCAGCAGCTTCAGAGGGTCCCAAGAGACCCAGTACTTC
TRBJ2-2	few	TRBV5-1	TRBD2	CASTQIAGANTGELFF	TGCGCCAGCACCCAGATAGCGGGGGCGAACACCGGGGAGCTGTTTTTT
TRBJ2-1	-	TRBV27	-	CASSPWQGGVYNEQFF	TGTGCCAGCAGTCCATGGCAGGGTGGGGTCTACAATGAGCAGTTCTTC
TRBJ2-5	-	TRBV5-1	-	CASSLGRLNQETQYF	TGCGCCAGCAGCTTGGGGCGACTAAACCAAGAGACCCAGTACTTC
TRBJ2-7	-	TRBV4-3	TRBD2	CASSQGLAGWGSYEQYF	TGCGCCAGCAGCCAGGGACTAGCGGGTTGGGGGTCCTACGAGCAGTACTTC
TRBJ2-3	once	TRBV19	-	CASSIGGGTDTQYF	TGTGCCAGTAGTATAGGAGGAGGCACAGATACGCAGTATTTT
TRBJ1-1	-	TRBV7-9	TRBD1	CASSLGDRENTEAFF	TGTGCCAGCAGCTTAGGGGACAGGGAGAACACTGAAGCTTTCTTT
TRBJ1-5	-	TRBV4-3	-	CASSQGRRNQPQHF	TGCGCCAGCAGCCAAGGTAGGAGGAATCAGCCCCAGCATTTT
TRBJ2-3	-	TRBV6-1	TRBD2	CASSARDRGTMNPDTQYF	TGTGCCAGCAGTGCCCGGGACCGTGGGACTATGAACCCAGATACGCAGTATTTT
TRBJ2-1	once	TRBV6-1	-	CASSPRRQQYEQFF	TGTGCCAGCAGTCCCCGGAGGCAGCAGTATGAGCAGTTCTTC
TRBJ2-1	-	TRBV7-2	TRBD2	CASSLKSGAYNEQFF	TGTGCCAGCAGCTTAAAAAGCGGGGCATACAATGAGCAGTTCTTC
TRBJ2-3	-	TRBV11-2	-	CASSLGLTDTQYF	TGTGCCAGCAGCTTAGGTCTCACAGATACGCAGTATTTT
TRBJ1-1	-	TRBV5-6	-	CASMGGALNTEAFF	TGTGCCAGCATGGGAGGGGCCCTGAACACTGAAGCTTTCTTT
TRBJ2-5	-	TRBV10-2	TRBD1	CAISTGGFGTQYF	TGCGCCATCTCAACAGGGGGTTTTGGGACCCAGTACTTC
TRBJ1-1	-	TRBV5-1	TRBD1	CASSFVGQGSTEAFF	TGCGCCAGCAGCTTTGTGGGACAGGGAAGTACTGAAGCTTTCTTT
TRBJ2-7	-	TRBV4-3	-	CASSQDRGLPVYEQYF	TGCGCCAGCAGCCAAGATCGGGGACTCCCCGTATACGAGCAGTACTTC
TRBJ2-3	-	TRBV7-2	-	CASSPGVLTDTQYF	TGTGCCAGCAGCCCGGGAGTTCTCACAGATACGCAGTATTTT
TRBJ2-5	-	TRBV7-9	-	CASSFGETQYF	TGTGCCAGCAGCTTCGGAGAGACCCAGTACTTC
TRBJ1-5	-	TRBV19	TRBD1	CASSSDRGRSNQPQHF	TGTGCCAGTAGTTCGGACAGGGGGCGAAGCAATCAGCCCCAGCATTTT
TRBJ2-2	-	TRBV6-1	-	CASSDLRPGFGTGELFF	TGTGCCAGCAGTGACCTAAGACCGGGGTTCGGCACCGGGGAGCTGTTTTTT
TRBJ1-5	once	TRBV30	-	CAWSPRGGYQPQHF	TGTGCCTGGAGTCCGAGGGGGGGTTATCAGCCCCAGCATTTT
TRBJ2-1	-	TRBV28	-	CASSSHSEQFF	TGTGCCAGCAGTTCCCACAGCGAGCAGTTCTTC
TRBJ2-5	-	TRBV6-1	-	CASSEARGSVQETQYF	TGTGCCAGCAGTGAAGCAAGGGGCTCAGTGCAAGAGACCCAGTACTTC
TRBJ1-2	-	TRBV7-2	-	CASSLEAGLNGYTF	TGTGCCAGCAGCTTAGAGGCAGGGCTAAACGGCTACACCTTC
TRBJ2-7	few	TRBV5-1	TRBD2	CASSLGLAGAVEQYF	TGCGCCAGCAGCCTGGGACTAGCGGGAGCAGTCGAGCAGTACTTC
TRBJ2-5	-	TRBV5-6	-	CASSGTGTPQETQYF	TGTGCCAGCAGCGGTACAGGGACGCCCCAAGAGACCCAGTACTTC
TRBJ2-7	-	TRBV21-1	-	CASIYGVSLYYEQYF	TGTGCCAGCATATACGGGGTAAGCCTTTACTACGAGCAGTACTTC
TRBJ2-1	few	TRBV6-5	-	CASSYARVGYNEQFF	TGTGCCAGCAGTTACGCGAGGGTTGGCTACAATGAGCAGTTCTTC
TRBJ1-2	-	TRBV6-1	TRBD1	CASREHLFGTGRGYGYTF	TGTGCCAGCAGGGAACATCTTTTTGGGACAGGAAGGGGCTATGGCTACACCTTC
TRBJ1-1	once	TRBV29-1	TRBD1	CSVQGEGGRMNTEAFF	TGCAGCGTCCAAGGGGAAGGGGGCCGCATGAACACTGAAGCTTTCTTT
TRBJ1-2	-	TRBV6-6	-	CASSYLTAYGLYGYTF	TGTGCCAGCAGTTACCTCACAGCCTATGGGCTCTATGGCTACACCTTC
TRBJ2-1	-	TRBV6-5	-	CASWMGDGYNEQFF	TGTGCCAGCTGGATGGGTGACGGGTACAATGAGCAGTTCTTC
TRBJ2-7	-	TRBV6-5	-	CASSAKHSYEQYF	TGTGCCAGCAGTGCTAAGCACTCCTACGAGCAGTACTTC
TRBJ1-2	-	TRBV4-1	-	CASSQGELANYGYTF	TGCGCCAGCAGCCAAGGAGAATTAGCTAACTATGGCTACACCTTC